The 32 T cell receptor beta chains below all came from one sample that was sequenced in a study of blood T cell repertoires in COVID-19 (dated by TCRdb to the early 2020s). Library preparation was by the immunoSEQ multiplex PCR assay. The table was pulled from immuneACCESS by TCRdb, which kept in-frame rearrangements only. Such tables lose some clones; where checked, under half of the loss comes from unresolved V genes, and the rest has no known cause. Counted in this sample were 91,000 or so clones; over 80% of them appeared once. The ten largest clones add up to around 3.9% of the sample. The sequenced material came from peripheral blood. These receptor sequences come from a woman in her fifties or sixties in a cohort sampled during active COVID-19.

As DNA, the CDR3 is TGTGCCAGCAGCTTAGGGAGATCACACAATGAGCAGTTCTTC. It is translated as CASSLGRSHNEQFF. The chain combines TRBV7-8 with TRBJ2-1; no definite D call. Trimming removed 1 base at V and 5 bases at J, with 9 bases between. Germline assignment: CDR1 SGHVS and CDR2 FQNEAQ. There are 14 residues in the CDR3.

The chain combines TRBV10-3 with TRBJ2-3; maybe TRBD1 (6 bases). CDR1 is ENHRY, CDR2 SYGVKD, per germline. The CDR3 contains 15 residues. V was trimmed by 2 bases and J by 7 bases, leaving 16 bases between them. CDR3 sequence: CAISEGQGTSNTQYF. DNA of the CDR3: TGTGCCATCAGTGAGGGGCAGGGGACCTCAAATACGCAGTATTTT.

The chain has TRBV19 and TRBJ2-1, with 10 bases aligning to TRBD2. Germline CDR1 and CDR2: LNHDA and SQIVND (reference sequence). Trimming removed 0 bases from V and 5 bases from J; junction bases left unmatched: 10. The CDR3 is 18 amino acids. This CDR3 is CASSIDPIGAGGNNEQFF. CDR3 DNA: TGTGCCAGTAGTATAGACCCCATCGGAGCGGGGGGGAACAATGAGCAGTTCTTC.

This chain connects TRBV4-1 to TRBJ1-5; D might be TRBD1 (5 bases). V gave up 1 base and J gave up 7 bases, with 14 bases separating them. Germline values: CDR1 MGHRA, CDR2 YSYEKL. CDR3 length: 15 residues. The CDR3 nucleotides read TGCGCCAGCAGCCAAGTGGAGGGTAGGGACCAGCCCCAGCATTTT. This codes for CASSQVEGRDQPQHF.

The chain uses TRBV6-6 and TRBJ2-7, with D hard to call. The V end was cut by 6 bases, the J end by 2 bases, with 5 bases between. The germline V gene has CDR1 MNHNY and CDR2 SVGAGI (reference sequence). The CDR3 sequence is 11 residues long. The CDR3 sequence is CASSLTYEQYF. DNA of the CDR3: TGTGCCAGCAGCTTAACCTACGAGCAGTACTTC.

The chain uses TRBV25-1 and TRBJ2-1; the match to TRBD1 covers 9 bases. This CDR3 has 14 amino acids. Trimming removed 7 bases from V and 6 bases from J; junction bases left unmatched: 7. Germline values: CDR1 MGHDK, CDR2 SYGVNS. The CDR3 DNA reads as TGTGCCAGCAACCCGGGACAGGGAATCAATGAGCAGTTCTTC. It codes for CASNPGQGINEQFF.

This CDR3 is CASSLWAGDPTGELFF. Here the CDR3 DNA reads TGCGCCAGCAGCTTGTGGGCGGGGGACCCCACCGGGGAGCTGTTTTTT. The chain joins TRBV5-1 to TRBJ2-2, with 7 bases identical to TRBD2. Trimming cost V 1 base and J 4 bases; bases outside gene matches: 7. The CDR3 is 16 residues long. Germline values: CDR1 SGHRS, CDR2 YFSETQ.

The chain links TRBV20-1 to TRBJ1-2, with 8 bases aligning to TRBD1. The V gene end was trimmed by 3 bases and the J gene end by 7 bases; junction bases not matched to a gene: 1. The germline CDR1 and CDR2 sequences are DFQATT and SNEGSKA (reference sequence). The CDR3 is made up of 11 amino acids. The CDR3 spells CSARDRVGYTF. CDR3 nucleotide sequence: TGCAGTGCTAGGGACAGGGTTGGCTACACCTTC.

This chain uses TRBV6-2 or TRBV6-3 with TRBJ1-3, with TRBD1 matching over 9 bases. The germline V gene has CDR1 MNHEY and CDR2 SVGEGT. The CDR3 is 15 amino acids. V gave up 5 bases and J gave up 2 bases; unmatched junction bases: 4. The CDR3 protein is CASSRTGAPGNTIYF. In DNA form, the CDR3 reads TGTGCCAGCAGTCGGACAGGGGCTCCTGGAAACACCATATATTTT.

The V and J genes are TRBV29-1 and TRBJ1-2; 11 nucleotides line up with TRBD1. The CDR3 is 16 residues long. Trimming cost V 2 bases and J 8 bases; bases outside gene matches: 13. CDR1 and CDR2 from the germline V gene are SQVTM and ANQGSEA. CDR3 region: CSVERTGGAYPKGYTF. In DNA form, the CDR3 reads TGCAGCGTTGAAAGGACAGGGGGCGCCTACCCCAAAGGCTACACCTTC. The full variable domain, completed using reference TRBV29-1 and TRBJ1-2, is SAVISQKPSRDICQRGTSLTIQCQVDSQVTMMFWYRQQPGQSLTLIATANQGSEATYESGFVIDKFPISRPNLTFSTLTVSNMSPEDSSIYLCSVERTGGAYPKGYTFGSGTRLTVV.

Written as DNA, the CDR3 is TGTGCCAGCAGCTTTACCCCAGGGGCGCGGGGCACAGATACGCAGTATTTT. Encoded protein: CASSFTPGARGTDTQYF. V and J are TRBV7-3 and TRBJ2-3, with D perhaps matching TRBD1 (6 bases). V was cut by 3 bases and J by 1 base, with 17 bases left in between. Germline assignment: CDR1 SGHTA and CDR2 FQGTGA. The length of the CDR3 is 17 residues.

The chain uses TRBV7-9 and TRBJ2-1; 9 bases are a match to TRBD1. V was pared by 4 bases and J by 8 bases, with 9 bases of the junction left unmatched. Germline CDR1 is SEHNR and CDR2 is FQNEAQ (reference sequence). The CDR3 covers 15 residues. CDR3 bases: TGTGCCAGCAGCTCCCCCGGACAGGGGAATTATGAGCAGTTCTTC. This translates into CASSSPGQGNYEQFF. Full variable domain (remainder filled in from reference TRBV7-9 and TRBJ2-1): DTGVSQNPRHKITKRGQNVTFRCDPISEHNRLYWYRQTLGQGPEFLTYFQNEAQLEKSRLLSDRFSAERPKGSFSTLEIQRTEQGDSAMYLCASSSPGQGNYEQFFGPGTRLTVL.

V and J are TRBV11-2 and TRBJ1-1, with D hard to call. The CDR3 length is 16 residues. Trimming took 1 base from V and 3 from J, leaving 15 bases between them. Germline V gives CDR1 SGHAT, CDR2 FQNNGV. CDR3 sequence reads: CASSLARPTQDTEAFF. The CDR3 DNA is TGTGCCAGCAGCTTAGCCAGGCCCACGCAGGACACTGAAGCTTTCTTT.

V usage is TRBV5-6 and J usage is TRBJ1-2; D is undetermined. The V end lost 3 bases, the J end lost 0 bases, and 9 bases lay between the germline ends. Germline V gives CDR1 SGHDT, CDR2 YYEEEE. There are 14 residues in the CDR3. CDR3: CASSYSLANYGYTF. The CDR3 nucleotides are TGTGCCAGCAGCTACAGTTTAGCTAACTATGGCTACACCTTC.

CDR3 nucleotide sequence: TGTGCCAGCAGGGGGTGGACAGGGAGGGAAGGGAGGCAGTATTTT. It encodes CASRGWTGREGRQYF. This chain links TRBV6-5 with TRBJ2-3, with D possibly TRBD1 on 8 matching bases. Germline CDR1 is MNHEY and CDR2 is SVGAGI. V was clipped by 6 bases and J by 11 bases, with 24 bases between them. This CDR3 comprises 15 residues.

This clone turned up a few times. The genes are TRBV3-1 (or the pseudogene TRBV3-2) and TRBJ2-2; 10 bases fit TRBD1. This CDR3 spans 15 amino acids. Germline CDR1 LGHDT, CDR2 YNNKEL (reference sequence). J lost 7 bases, V lost 3 bases, and 5 bases had no gene match. The CDR3 spells CASSHRDRGVGELFF. CDR3 nucleotide sequence: TGTGCCAGCAGCCACCGGGACAGGGGTGTCGGGGAGCTGTTTTTT.

This clone was seen only once. V and J are TRBV10-3 and TRBJ2-7; TRBD2 agrees at 7 bases. J gave up 3 bases and V 0 bases, and 8 bases lay outside the gene matches. The CDR3 loop spans 16 amino acids. Germline V CDR1 and CDR2: ENHRY, SYGVKD. CDR3 DNA sequence: TGTGCCATCAGTGAGTCGACGGGAGGCTCAAGCTACGAGCAGTACTTC. It translates to CAISESTGGSSYEQYF.

This chain joins TRBV7-9 and TRBJ2-5; the D is unclear. The germline V gene has CDR1 SEHNR and CDR2 FQNEAQ (reference sequence). This CDR3 has 14 amino acids. The V end was cut by 1 base, the J end by 5 bases, with 11 bases between. In nucleotides, the CDR3 is TGTGCCAGCAGCTTAGGATCTAGAGGCGAGACCCAGTACTTC. The encoded protein is CASSLGSRGETQYF.

This clone was seen a handful of times. The V call is TRBV19, the J call TRBJ2-7, with TRBD1 matching 7 bases. The CDR3 extends over 15 amino acids. The V and J ends lost 4 bases and 5 bases, in that order; junction bases with no gene match: 11. Germline CDR1 LNHDA, CDR2 SQIVND (reference sequence). The CDR3 sequence: CASSRLNDRVHEQYF. DNA for the CDR3: TGTGCCAGTAGTAGGCTCAATGACAGGGTCCACGAGCAGTACTTC.

V and J are TRBV19 and TRBJ2-7; a weak D match, TRBD1 (7 bases). Per the germline V gene, CDR1 is LNHDA and CDR2 is SQIVND (reference sequence). Trimming left V 3 bases short and J 5 bases short, with 14 bases between. CDR3 size: 14 residues. CDR3 in amino acids: CASSIQGGSDEQYF. The CDR3 bases are TGTGCCAGTAGTATTCAGGGGGGCAGCGACGAGCAGTACTTC.

The rearrangement joins TRBV18 to TRBJ2-6; tentatively, D is TRBD1 (5 bases). CDR3 length equals 15 residues. Per the germline V gene, CDR1 is KGHSH and CDR2 is LQKENI. Trimming shortened V by 8 bases and J by 0 bases, and 11 bases separated the two germline ends. The CDR3 spells CASGAPGSGANVLTF. The CDR3 DNA follows: TGTGCCAGCGGGGCCCCAGGCTCTGGGGCCAACGTCCTGACTTTC.

J is TRBJ1-1 and V is TRBV9; possible D gene TRBD1, 5 bases. Per germline, CDR1 SGDLS and CDR2 YYNGEE. The CDR3 has 15 amino acids. Trimming shortened V by 3 bases and J by 5 bases, and 17 bases separated the two germline ends. CDR3: CASSEGWRLETEAFF. The CDR3 DNA follows: TGTGCCAGCAGCGAGGGGTGGCGTCTGGAAACTGAAGCTTTCTTT.

The chain uses TRBV28 and TRBJ2-1, with 11 bases matching TRBD2. Germline V gene data show CDR1 as MDHEN and CDR2 as SYDVKM. The trim removed 8 bases at V and 5 bases at J, leaving 8 bases unmatched. The CDR3 covers 15 residues. CDR3 nucleotide sequence: TGTGCCAGCCAAAGGGGGGGACTAGCGGACAATGAGCAGTTCTTC. This sequence encodes CASQRGGLADNEQFF.

This clone has only a few counts. The V gene is TRBV3-1 (or the pseudogene TRBV3-2), the J gene TRBJ2-7; D perhaps matches TRBD2 (5 bases). The CDR3 has 14 residues. V was shortened by 2 bases and J by 4 bases, with 12 bases between the two germline ends. CDR1 is LGHDT, CDR2 YNNKEL, per germline (reference sequence). The CDR3 nucleotides read TGTGCCAGCAGCCAACGCGGGTCAGTTTACGAGCAGTACTTC. Residues: CASSQRGSVYEQYF.

This clone was counted only a few times. CDR3 sequence reads: CASSHPSRNTGELFF. CDR3 bases: TGTGCCAGCTCCCATCCTAGCAGGAACACCGGGGAGCTGTTTTTT. V and J are TRBV18 and TRBJ2-2, with D possibly TRBD2 on 5 matching bases. The CDR3 length is 15 residues. The germline CDR1 and CDR2 sequences are KGHSH and LQKENI. V lost 6 bases and J 1 base, leaving 12 bases between the germline ends.

The gene calls are TRBV7-9 and TRBJ1-4; D may be TRBD1 (5 bases). V was clipped by 2 bases and J by 8 bases, with 15 bases between them. This CDR3 spans 15 amino acids. The germline V gene encodes CDR1 SEHNR and CDR2 FQNEAQ (reference sequence). CDR3 bases: TGTGCCAGCAGCTTAAGCGGGGGTTGGGAAGAAAAACTGTTTTTT. It specifies CASSLSGGWEEKLFF.

The CDR3: CAISEFVQGNTEAFF. The CDR3 DNA reads as TGTGCCATCAGTGAGTTCGTACAGGGGAACACTGAAGCTTTCTTT. The V call is TRBV10-3, the J call TRBJ1-1, with D maybe TRBD1 (6 bases). This CDR3 is built from 15 residues. Trimming removed 1 base at V and 1 base at J, with 10 bases between. CDR1 is ENHRY, CDR2 SYGVKD, per germline.

This clone occurred a few times. The chain couples TRBV5-4 to TRBJ2-2; possibly TRBD1 for D (6 bases). CDR1 is SGHNT and CDR2 is YYREEE in the germline V gene (reference sequence). V was trimmed by 0 bases and J by 2 bases, leaving 14 bases between them. The CDR3 contains 17 residues. CDR3 sequence (DNA): TGTGCCAGCAGCTTGGACAGGGCACAGATAAACACCGGGGAGCTGTTTTTT. Its protein product is CASSLDRAQINTGELFF.

This clone was seen just once. The chain is built from TRBV6-1 and TRBJ2-1; 8 bases match TRBD2. The CDR3 totals 17 residues. V shed 3 bases and J 8 bases; nucleotides not matched to a gene: 15. Looked up from germline, CDR1 is MNHNS and CDR2 is SASEGT. This chain's CDR3 is CASSDLPGTSAGHEQFF. The DNA for the CDR3 is TGTGCCAGCAGTGATTTGCCCGGGACTAGTGCTGGTCATGAGCAGTTCTTC.

The chain recombines TRBV5-8 with TRBJ2-3, with D unresolved. With 2 bases removed from V and 0 bases from J, the gap between germline ends came to 10 bases. The CDR3 loop spans 15 amino acids. Germline assignment: CDR1 SGHTS and CDR2 YDEGEE. The CDR3 spells CASSFPLRSTDTQYF. Here the CDR3 DNA reads TGTGCCAGCAGCTTCCCTCTCCGGAGCACAGATACGCAGTATTTT.

The chain uses TRBV18 and TRBJ2-1; weak D call: TRBD1 (5 bases). In germline, CDR1 is KGHSH, CDR2 LQKENI. This CDR3 is 13 amino acids long. The V end lost 5 bases, the J end lost 3 bases, and 8 bases lay between the germline ends. The CDR3 sequence: CASSVQGYNEQFF. The CDR3 DNA reads as TGTGCCAGCTCAGTCCAGGGCTACAATGAGCAGTTCTTC.

The chain uses TRBV18 and TRBJ2-5; D perhaps matches TRBD1 (6 bases). The germline CDR1 and CDR2 sequences are KGHSH and LQKENI. The length of the CDR3 is 16 residues. V was shortened by 2 bases and J by 1 base, with 14 bases between the two germline ends. CDR3 sequence (DNA): TGTGCCAGCTCACCAGCCGAACACAGGGCCCAAGAGACCCAGTACTTC. It translates to CASSPAEHRAQETQYF.